These T cell receptor beta chains were read from a single sample in a study of shared clonotypes between healthy human individuals. Method: immunoSEQ multiplex PCR; TCRdb's copy keeps in-frame clones and lacks some. The sample records about 480,000 clones, around 74% being singletons. The sequenced sample consisted of PBMCs. These receptors were taken from a woman aged 40-49 years in good health. Some clones in this sample may be carry-over from other donors' samples. Both conserved end residues are part of each CDR3.

v_call: TRBV2; j_call: TRBJ2-7; cdr3_aa: CASGRDRGTYEQYF
v_call: TRBV6-1; j_call: TRBJ1-5; cdr3_aa: CAAQNSNQPQHF
v_call: TRBV19; j_call: TRBJ2-1; cdr3_aa: CASSPWEHNEQFF
v_call: TRBV7-6; j_call: TRBJ2-3; cdr3_aa: CASSLGVGRYTDTQYF
v_call: TRBV19; j_call: -; cdr3_aa: CASSKDRTPLYEQYF
v_call: TRBV11-2; j_call: TRBJ2-2; cdr3_aa: CASSSRVTGELFF
v_call: TRBV9; j_call: TRBJ2-3; cdr3_aa: CASSVGPRADTQYF
v_call: TRBV10-2; j_call: TRBJ1-1; cdr3_aa: CASSGGNTEAFF
v_call: TRBV11-2; j_call: TRBJ2-2; cdr3_aa: CASSLDLAPGELFF
v_call: TRBV5-4; j_call: TRBJ2-2; cdr3_aa: CASSPGLAGGPGTGELFF
v_call: TRBV10-2; j_call: TRBJ2-1; cdr3_aa: CASTPENNEQFF
v_call: TRBV7-3; j_call: TRBJ2-1; cdr3_aa: CASSARDNSYNEQFF
v_call: TRBV11-2; j_call: TRBJ2-1; cdr3_aa: CASTAGLSSYNEQFF
v_call: TRBV7-8; j_call: TRBJ1-3; cdr3_aa: CASSARTGQSSGNTIYF
v_call: TRBV19; j_call: TRBJ2-5; cdr3_aa: CASSITGGQETQYF
v_call: TRBV4-2; j_call: TRBJ1-2; cdr3_aa: CASSQPGDTLKYGYTF
v_call: TRBV5-6; j_call: TRBJ2-1; cdr3_aa: CASRAVGEQFF
v_call: TRBV28; j_call: TRBJ2-7; cdr3_aa: CASSLWGRALLFEQYF
v_call: TRBV14; j_call: TRBJ2-1; cdr3_aa: CASSSRLGLAVFEQFF
v_call: TRBV29-1; j_call: TRBJ2-1; cdr3_aa: CSVERDRGLNEQFF
v_call: TRBV18; j_call: TRBJ1-1; cdr3_aa: CASSRTGGVWMNTEAFF
v_call: TRBV7-2; j_call: TRBJ1-2; cdr3_aa: CASSLVGGVGYGYTF
v_call: TRBV5-6; j_call: TRBJ2-1; cdr3_aa: CASSYRGASYNEQFF
v_call: TRBV10-3; j_call: TRBJ1-5; cdr3_aa: CAISAIPTGSNQPQHF
v_call: TRBV6-6; j_call: TRBJ2-7; cdr3_aa: CASSTDRGYEQYF
v_call: TRBV5-1; j_call: TRBJ2-7; cdr3_aa: CASSLKLAGANEQYF
v_call: TRBV27; j_call: TRBJ1-2; cdr3_aa: CASSLTRQVYGYTF
v_call: TRBV28; j_call: TRBJ1-5; cdr3_aa: CASRLQLRWQPQHF
v_call: TRBV29-1; j_call: TRBJ2-7; cdr3_aa: CSVNSGLAPYEQYF
v_call: TRBV5-6; j_call: TRBJ2-2; cdr3_aa: CASSLLRSGSGVGELFF
v_call: TRBV7-9; j_call: TRBJ2-7; cdr3_aa: CASSLGSYEQYF
v_call: TRBV7-8; j_call: TRBJ2-1; cdr3_aa: CASSLFGGAYNEQFF
v_call: TRBV7-8; j_call: TRBJ1-3; cdr3_aa: CASSLSGQGGNTIYF
v_call: TRBV13; j_call: TRBJ1-4; cdr3_aa: CASSSQGQGKLFF
v_call: TRBV28; j_call: TRBJ1-2; cdr3_aa: CASSRGGGNTNYGYTF
v_call: TRBV4-2; j_call: TRBJ1-6; cdr3_aa: CASSQEPGSDSPLHF
v_call: TRBV5-4; j_call: TRBJ2-7; cdr3_aa: CASSLAGRRSAYEQYF
v_call: TRBV7-3; j_call: TRBJ1-1; cdr3_aa: CASSLNARNKAFF
v_call: TRBV5-1; j_call: TRBJ1-5; cdr3_aa: CASSLSGYGQPQHF
v_call: TRBV5-4; j_call: TRBJ1-4; cdr3_aa: CASSDGTATNEKLFF
v_call: TRBV11-3; j_call: TRBJ1-1; cdr3_aa: CASSPGTGDRTEAFF
v_call: TRBV7-2; j_call: TRBJ2-7; cdr3_aa: CASSFLTSGNYEQYF
v_call: TRBV7-2; j_call: TRBJ2-5; cdr3_aa: CASSSTGGAETQYF